This entry is about one T cell receptor (beta chain). What it binds is not known. As processed by the authors: Junction-only sequences without quality scores came from ImmunoSEQ, so filtering differed. Profiling relied on immunoSEQ multiplex PCR, and the TCRdb table lists in-frame clones only, not all of them. That table is the source of V, J and clone size, and D and trimming were worked out from the DNA. Of hundreds of thousands of clones in the sample, about 95% were seen once. This sample was included in a study of shared clonotypes between healthy human individuals. Study observations and caveats: Few donors restricted represented genetic and exposure-history diversity. As a rule, naive subsets had a larger estimated richness than memory subsets.

CD8 cells classed as naive were CD45RO-negative and positively selected for CCR7, excluding terminally differentiated effector memory CD45RA+ cells. Caucasian adults residing in Nashville, Tennessee made up all the donors. Sequencing input: naive CD8+ T cells sorted from blood. This clonotype was obtained from a woman aged 25 to 39 in good health.

Here the CDR3 reads CASSPSSYGYTF. For the CDR3, the DNA is TGTGCCAGCAGCCCTTCCTCCTATGGCTACACCTTC. The chain recombines TRBV5-6 with TRBJ1-2; no definite D call. CDR3 length: 12 amino acids. In germline, CDR1 is SGHDT, CDR2 YYEEEE. The V gene lost 4 bases and the J gene lost 4 bases, with 8 bases spanning the gap.